The entry below describes one T cell receptor (beta chain). TCRdb keeps only in-frame clones here, not all; method: immunoSEQ multiplex PCR. The table includes around 200,000 clones, over 80% detected once. This record belongs to a study of control samples from healthy donors and cancer patients. Germline V gene sequence: CDR1 SGHDT, CDR2 YYEEEE. This CDR3 is built from 13 residues. Trimming shortened V by 0 bases and J by 10 bases, and 13 bases separated the two germline ends. The receptor comes from a young man in good health. What was sequenced was blood. The gene calls are TRBV5-6 and TRBJ1-1, with D uncertain. CDR3 in amino acids: CASSLAPGLTAFF. CDR3 nucleotide sequence: TGTGCCAGCAGCTTGGCCCCGGGTTTGACAGCTTTCTTT.